This T cell receptor (beta chain) originates from a study of cytomegalovirus exposure and HLA in healthy donors. Study-level results: CMV serostatus was the only immune exposure information that was available.

The germline gives CDR1 SGHDT, CDR2 YYEEEE. This CDR3 spans 15 amino acids. The V segment lost 2 bases and the J segment 4 bases; nucleotides outside the gene matches: 6. This clone showed up just a few times. Its specificity is unknown. The study ran its PCR with 60 Vbeta and 13 Jbeta primers. Produced via immunoSEQ multiplex PCR; TCRdb's table is partial and in-frame only. The repertoire holds 210,000 or so clones, with roughly 79% as singletons. V gene TRBV5-6 combines with J gene TRBJ2-1; 7 nucleotides line up with TRBD1. Sequenced input: PBMCs. This clonotype originated in a woman in her forties in good health and CMV-seronegative. The CDR3 DNA is TGTGCCAGCAGCTTTGGGGACAGACCTTACAATGAGCAGTTCTTC. The encoded protein is CASSFGDRPYNEQFF.